These T cell receptor beta chains were read from a single sample in a study of blood T cell repertoires in COVID-19. Generated by immunoSEQ multiplex PCR, the TCRdb table keeps only in-frame clones and is missing some. In the table there are about 100,000 clones, approximately 83% of which are singletons. The sequenced sample was PBMCs or T cells enriched from blood (not recorded which). The receptor source for this set is a woman in her 50s who had recovered from COVID-19. Both conserved end residues are part of each CDR3. The order of the fields is D gene, clone size, V gene, J gene, CDR3 protein, CDR3 DNA. D genes are given only for firm matches. The size field is filled for only some rows; it gives once, few, many or a size class.

-	-	TRBV27	TRBJ2-2	CASSQLLNTGELFF	TGTGCCAGCAGTCAACTGCTGAACACCGGGGAGCTGTTTTTT
-	-	TRBV6-2/TRBV6-3	TRBJ1-2	CASSYSSGRNYGYTF	TGTGCCAGCAGTTACTCGTCAGGTCGGAACTATGGCTACACCTTC
-	-	TRBV2	TRBJ2-2	CASRPGQTNTGELFF	TGTGCCAGCAGACCCGGACAGACGAACACCGGGGAGCTGTTTTTT
-	-	TRBV18	TRBJ2-7	CASSPRQGGYEQYF	TGTGCCAGCTCACCCCGGCAGGGGGGCTACGAGCAGTACTTC
-	once	TRBV11-3	TRBJ2-7	CASSLGRGSYEQYF	TGTGCCAGCAGCTTAGGGCGCGGAAGCTACGAGCAGTACTTC
TRBD1	-	TRBV28	TRBJ2-5	CASSPGQGASETQYF	TGTGCCAGCAGCCCGGGACAGGGGGCCTCAGAGACCCAGTACTTC
-	-	TRBV28	TRBJ1-3	CASSSYRAYSGNTIYF	TGTGCCAGCAGTTCCTACAGGGCGTACTCTGGAAACACCATATATTTT
TRBD1	-	TRBV3-1/TRBV3-2	TRBJ1-3	CASSQILRGRLSGNTIYF	TGTGCCAGCAGCCAAATATTGAGGGGGCGACTGTCCGGAAACACCATATATTTT
TRBD2	-	TRBV19	TRBJ2-1	CASSTGLVGSGNEQFF	TGTGCCAGTAGTACGGGACTAGTAGGGTCGGGCAATGAGCAGTTCTTC
TRBD1	-	TRBV9	TRBJ1-2	CASSVGGTGTEGYGYTF	TGTGCCAGCAGCGTCGGGGGGACAGGGACGGAAGGCTATGGCTACACCTTC
-	-	TRBV19	TRBJ2-3	CARRVRDRAAHTQYF	TGTGCCAGGAGAGTCCGGGATAGGGCTGCACATACGCAGTATTTT
-	-	TRBV27	TRBJ1-1	CASRDRPGVNTEAFF	TGTGCCAGCAGAGATCGGCCGGGGGTGAACACTGAAGCTTTCTTT
-	-	TRBV7-3	TRBJ2-3	CASSLKGWPGSTDTQYF	TGTGCCAGCAGCCTAAAGGGGTGGCCGGGTAGCACAGATACGCAGTATTTT
-	-	TRBV27	TRBJ1-1	CASSLQVGSVATEAFF	TGTGCCAGCAGTTTACAAGTTGGGTCAGTAGCCACTGAAGCTTTCTTT
TRBD1	-	TRBV19	TRBJ1-6	CASSIRDRVIPLHF	TGTGCCAGTAGTATTCGGGACAGGGTGATTCCCCTCCACTTT
-	-	TRBV7-9	TRBJ2-6	CASSLPRANVLTF	TGTGCCAGCAGCTTACCCAGGGCCAACGTCCTGACTTTC
-	few	TRBV5-4	TRBJ2-2	CASSLEQNTGELFF	TGTGCCAGCAGCTTGGAACAGAACACCGGGGAGCTGTTTTTT
-	-	TRBV5-1	TRBJ2-3	CASSVTGYTDTQYF	TGCGCCAGCAGCGTCACAGGATACACAGATACGCAGTATTTT
-	-	TRBV28	TRBJ1-6	CASRSGPGGSPLHF	TGTGCCAGCAGGTCAGGGCCGGGGGGATCACCCCTCCACTTT